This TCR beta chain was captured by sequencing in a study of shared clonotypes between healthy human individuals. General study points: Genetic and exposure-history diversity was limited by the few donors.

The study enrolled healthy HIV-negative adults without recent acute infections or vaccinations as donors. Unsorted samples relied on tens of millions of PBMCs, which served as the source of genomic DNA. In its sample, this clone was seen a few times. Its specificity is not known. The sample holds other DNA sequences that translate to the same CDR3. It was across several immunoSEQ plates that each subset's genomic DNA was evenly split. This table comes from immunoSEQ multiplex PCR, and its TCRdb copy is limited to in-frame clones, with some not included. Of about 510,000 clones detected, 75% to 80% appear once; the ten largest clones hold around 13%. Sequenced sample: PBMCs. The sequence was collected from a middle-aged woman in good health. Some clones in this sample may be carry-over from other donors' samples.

The chain's CDR3 is CASSLAGGEKLFF. CDR3 bases: TGTGCCAGCAGCTTGGCCGGCGGTGAAAAACTGTTTTTT. The chain links TRBV5-4 to TRBJ1-4; D unclear. CDR1 is SGHNT and CDR2 is YYREEE in the germline V gene (reference sequence). Trimming took off 0 bases at V and 7 bases at J, with 7 bases between the two ends. The CDR3 runs 13 residues.